This T cell receptor beta chain was identified during a study of early T cells in non-severe SARS-CoV-2 infection. Study in general: Chains were unpaired, as sequencing was done on bulk RNA from unsorted whole blood.

This clonotype came up a few times. Its matching antigen is unknown. MiXCR was run by TCRdb on the 5' RACE reads, yielding one entry per CDR3 protein. The sample contains 100,000 to 150,000 distinct CDR3 sequences, 14% to 15% of which appear only once. Study results and limitations: Lookups in VDJdb leaned toward anti-spike CD8 responses and missed private and CD4 specificities.

CDR1 is LGHDT, CDR2 YNNKEL, per germline (reference sequence). V shed 5 bases and J shed 1 base, with 6 bases lying between them. The CDR3 spans 13 residues. The chain carries TRBV3-1 and TRBJ1-5; D remains ambiguous. The specimen sequenced was whole blood. The source is an adult who was a healthcare worker with PCR-confirmed SARS-CoV-2 infection or an uninfected control (not recorded which). The CDR3 loop is CASSYESNQPQHF. CDR3 coding DNA: TGTGCCAGCAGCTATGAAAGCAATCAGCCCCAGCATTTT.